This TCR beta chain is drawn from a study of T cell repertoires in cytomegalovirus infection. Study information: Based on public TCR beta signatures, there were indications of CMV infection and of a matching HLA type.

This clonotype turned up a few times. Germline CDR1 LGHNT, CDR2 FRNRAP. With 6 bases clipped from V and 1 base from J, the junction kept 5 bases outside the gene matches. CDR3 length equals 14 residues. TCRdb reanalysed the reads using MiXCR and keeps one entry per CDR3 protein. The table shows some 180,000 distinct CDR3 sequences, with approximately 17% occurring only once. This chain links TRBV12-5 with TRBJ1-1, with TRBD1 identical over 7 bases. The sample comprised CD8+ T cells from PBMCs. This receptor was identified in a human donor in good health (CMV status not recorded). Some clones in this sample may be carry-over from other donors' samples. The CDR3, as DNA: TGTGCTAGTGGCATAAACAGGGGGAACACTGAAGCTTTCTTT. It is translated as CASGINRGNTEAFF.